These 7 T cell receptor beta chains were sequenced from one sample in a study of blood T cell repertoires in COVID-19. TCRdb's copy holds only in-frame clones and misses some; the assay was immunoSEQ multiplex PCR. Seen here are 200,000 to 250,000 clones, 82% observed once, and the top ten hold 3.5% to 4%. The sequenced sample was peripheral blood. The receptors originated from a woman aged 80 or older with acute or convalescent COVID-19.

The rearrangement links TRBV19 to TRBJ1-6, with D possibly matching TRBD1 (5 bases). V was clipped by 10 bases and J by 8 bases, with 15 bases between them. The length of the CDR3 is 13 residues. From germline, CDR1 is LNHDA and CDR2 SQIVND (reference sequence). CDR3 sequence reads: CATATENDSPLHF. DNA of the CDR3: TGTGCCACCGCGACAGAGAATGATTCACCCCTCCACTTT.

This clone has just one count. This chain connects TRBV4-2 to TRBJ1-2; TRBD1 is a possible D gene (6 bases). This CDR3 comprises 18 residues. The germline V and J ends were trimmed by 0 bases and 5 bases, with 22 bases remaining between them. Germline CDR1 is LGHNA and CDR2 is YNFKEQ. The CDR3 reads CASSQDRTGISLGYGYTF. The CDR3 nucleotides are TGTGCCAGCAGCCAAGATCGAACAGGGATCAGTCTTGGGTATGGCTACACCTTC.

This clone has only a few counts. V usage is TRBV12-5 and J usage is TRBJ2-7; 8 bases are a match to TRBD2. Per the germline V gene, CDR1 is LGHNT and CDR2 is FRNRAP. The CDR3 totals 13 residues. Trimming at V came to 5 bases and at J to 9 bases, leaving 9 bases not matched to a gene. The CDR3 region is CASGPGGAGLQYF. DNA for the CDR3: TGTGCTAGTGGTCCGGGGGGGGCTGGTTTGCAGTACTTC.

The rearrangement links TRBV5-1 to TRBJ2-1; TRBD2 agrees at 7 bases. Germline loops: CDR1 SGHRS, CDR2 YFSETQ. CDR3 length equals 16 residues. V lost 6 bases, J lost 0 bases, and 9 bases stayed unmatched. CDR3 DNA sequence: TGCGCCAGCACCGACATCAAGCGGGGCTCCTACAATGAGCAGTTCTTC. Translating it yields CASTDIKRGSYNEQFF.

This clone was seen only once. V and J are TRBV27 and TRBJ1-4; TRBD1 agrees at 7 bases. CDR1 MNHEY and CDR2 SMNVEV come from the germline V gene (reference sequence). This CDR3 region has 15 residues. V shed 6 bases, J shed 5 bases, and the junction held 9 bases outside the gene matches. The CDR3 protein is CASRLSGTVNEKLFF. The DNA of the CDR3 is TGTGCCAGCAGACTGTCCGGGACAGTAAATGAAAAACTGTTTTTT.

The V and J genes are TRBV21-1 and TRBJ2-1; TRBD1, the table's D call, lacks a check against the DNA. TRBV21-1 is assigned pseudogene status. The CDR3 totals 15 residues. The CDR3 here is CASSAPLGHPNEQFF. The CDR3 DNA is TGTGCCAGCAGCGCACCCTTGGGACACCCGAATGAGCAGTTCTTC.

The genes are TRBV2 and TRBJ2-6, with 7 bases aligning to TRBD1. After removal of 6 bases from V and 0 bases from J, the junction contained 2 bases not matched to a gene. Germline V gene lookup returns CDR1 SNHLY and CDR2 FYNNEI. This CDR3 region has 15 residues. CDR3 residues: CASSTGVSGANVLTF. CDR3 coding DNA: TGTGCCAGCAGCACAGGGGTCTCTGGGGCCAACGTCCTGACTTTC.